These 13 T cell receptor beta chains came from one sample sequenced in a study of T cell responses to AZD1222 COVID-19 vaccine. Some clones are missing from TCRdb's copy, which holds only in-frame ones; the method was immunoSEQ multiplex PCR. The data show 65,000 to 90,000 clones, about 91% seen once. The input for sequencing was peripheral blood, taken on day 0 of AZD1222 vaccination. These receptors were collected from an adult in good health.

The chain's CDR3 is CSVRSESGANVLTF. The CDR3 DNA sequence: TGCAGCGTCCGGAGCGAGTCTGGGGCCAACGTCCTGACTTTC. This chain joins TRBV29-1 and TRBJ2-6; D unresolved. Looked up from germline, CDR1 is SQVTM and CDR2 is ANQGSEA. This CDR3 has 14 residues. Deletions cut 6 bases from V and 1 base from J, with 10 bases between.

This clone is a singleton in its sample. The chain has TRBV6-2 or TRBV6-3 and TRBJ1-1, with unresolved D. The CDR3 has 14 amino acids. Germline V gene sequence: CDR1 MNHEY, CDR2 SVGEGT. V was pared by 0 bases and J by 2 bases, with 7 bases between. The CDR3 coding sequence is TGTGCCAGCAGTTACTCCCAGAGTAACACTGAAGCTTTCTTT. It yields the protein CASSYSQSNTEAFF.

This chain uses TRBV7-2 with TRBJ1-4, with D possibly TRBD1 on 6 matching bases. There are 16 residues in the CDR3. The V end was cut by 2 bases, the J end by 2 bases, with 12 bases between. Germline CDR1 is SGHTA and CDR2 is FQGNSA. CDR3 protein: CASSLFPTGTNEKLFF. DNA for the CDR3: TGTGCCAGCAGCTTATTTCCCACAGGGACTAATGAAAAACTGTTTTTT.

The chain carries TRBV4-2 and TRBJ2-2; 10 bases are shared with TRBD1. The CDR3 length is 15 residues. V lost 3 bases and J lost 4; bases outside the gene matches: 2. Per germline, CDR1 LGHNA and CDR2 YNFKEQ. The CDR3 nucleotides read TGTGCCAGCAGCCACAGGACAGGGGGCACCGGGGAGCTGTTTTTT. This translates into CASSHRTGGTGELFF.

The V and J genes are TRBV2 and TRBJ2-3; the D call may be TRBD1 or TRBD2 (5 bases each). The V gene's germline CDR1 is SNHLY and CDR2 FYNNEI. The V and J ends lost 1 base and 2 bases respectively, with 13 bases between them. The CDR3 is 16 amino acids. CDR3 in DNA: TGTGCCAGCAGTGAAGATCGAGGGGTAACCACAGATACGCAGTATTTT. Protein: CASSEDRGVTTDTQYF.

The count of this clone is one. V gene TRBV29-1 combines with J gene TRBJ2-3; TRBD2 aligns across 10 bases. Germline-derived CDR1 and CDR2 are SQVTM and ANQGSEA. The CDR3 extends over 16 amino acids. Trimming cost V 4 bases and J 2 bases; bases outside gene matches: 9. CDR3 in DNA: TGCAGCGTTGCTGCTAGCGGGAGTTCAATCACAGATACGCAGTATTTT. This gives the protein CSVAASGSSITDTQYF.

This chain joins TRBV5-1 and TRBJ2-7; 8 bases align to TRBD1. Trimming at V came to 4 bases and at J to 0 bases, leaving 6 bases not matched to a gene. The CDR3 length is 15 residues. Germline V CDR1 and CDR2: SGHRS, YFSETQ. This chain's CDR3 is CASSPRTGNSYEQYF. CDR3 coding DNA: TGCGCCAGCAGCCCCCGGACAGGGAACTCCTACGAGCAGTACTTC.

The chain links TRBV6-5 to TRBJ1-3; tentative D call: TRBD1 (5 bases). V lost 5 bases and J 0 bases, leaving 8 bases between the germline ends. CDR1 is MNHEY, CDR2 SVGAGI, per germline. The CDR3 contains 14 residues. The CDR3 DNA sequence: TGTGCCAGCAGTAACGGGGGCTCTGGAAACACCATATATTTT. This gives the protein CASSNGGSGNTIYF.

The chain couples TRBV11-3 to TRBJ2-3; D ambiguous. Trimming cost V 5 bases and J 5 bases, with 14 bases left between them. This CDR3 is built from 14 residues. The germline gives CDR1 SGHNT, CDR2 YENEEA. CDR3 residues: CASSVQGSLDTQYF. As DNA, the CDR3 is TGTGCCAGCAGCGTACAAGGTTCTTTAGATACGCAGTATTTT.

The V call is TRBV6-5, the J call TRBJ1-1; the D gene is possibly TRBD1 (6 bases). The ends were cut back, 6 bases at V and 3 bases at J, with 17 bases in the middle. Germline CDR1 MNHEY, CDR2 SVGAGI. The length of the CDR3 is 15 residues. This CDR3 reads CASRTGTRFDTEAFF. The DNA for the CDR3 is TGTGCCAGCAGGACCGGGACAAGGTTCGACACTGAAGCTTTCTTT.

The CDR3 DNA sequence: TGTGCCAGCACTGGGTCGCTGAACACTGAAGCTTTCTTT. Protein: CASTGSLNTEAFF. The chain has TRBV27 and TRBJ1-1, with D unresolved. This CDR3 has 13 amino acids. V lost 7 bases and J 0 bases, leaving 9 bases between the germline ends. Germline CDR1 MNHEY, CDR2 SMNVEV (reference sequence).

The rearrangement links TRBV27 to TRBJ2-7; 8 nucleotides match TRBD1. After removal of 1 base from V and 3 bases from J, the junction contained 8 bases not matched to a gene. The CDR3 length is 16 residues. CDR1 and CDR2 (germline): MNHEY, SMNVEV (reference sequence). This CDR3 is CASSLFSQGARYEQYF. The CDR3 DNA sequence: TGTGCCAGCAGTTTATTTTCCCAGGGGGCGCGCTACGAGCAGTACTTC.

The chain combines TRBV5-1 with TRBJ1-4; D gene uncertain. In germline, CDR1 is SGHRS, CDR2 YFSETQ. The ends were cut back, 0 bases at V and 4 bases at J, with 1 base in the middle. The CDR3 contains 12 residues. The CDR3 is CASSLGNEKLFF. CDR3 coding DNA: TGCGCCAGCAGCTTGGGTAATGAAAAACTGTTTTTT.